The next 27 T cell receptor beta chains were all read from a single sample in a study of T cells in tuberculosis. Cells were sorted from thawed PBMC rested overnight and stained with GMM-loaded CD1B tetramer, viability dye and anti-CD3. CD1B tetramers were loaded with Rhodococcus equi-derived C32 glucose monomycolate. Repertoires were generated with immunoSEQ multiplex PCR, while TCRdb's copy carries only in-frame clones and drops some. The repertoire has around 50,000 clones, nearly 90% of them found once; the top ten carry about a fifth. The sample consisted of CD1b-GMM tetramer-negative cells sorted from PBMCs. Source of these receptors: an adult woman with latent tuberculosis.

This clone was picked up one time. The chain couples TRBV4-1 to TRBJ2-7; D is uncertain. Trimming took off 0 bases at V and 4 bases at J, with 7 bases between the two ends. This CDR3 region has 13 residues. The germline V gene encodes CDR1 MGHRA and CDR2 YSYEKL. The CDR3 protein is CASSQDALYEQYF. Here the CDR3 DNA reads TGCGCCAGCAGCCAAGATGCGCTTTACGAGCAGTACTTC.

The chain carries TRBV5-4 and TRBJ2-3; perhaps TRBD1 as D (6 bases). The V end was cut by 3 bases, the J end by 7 bases, with 27 bases between. This CDR3 region has 18 residues. The germline V gene encodes CDR1 SGHNT and CDR2 YYREEE (reference sequence). Written as DNA, the CDR3 is TGTGCCAGCAGCTCCCCTCCCGGGACAATGAGGGGTATAAATACGCAGTATTTT. Protein: CASSSPPGTMRGINTQYF. The variable domain in full, with the rest retrieved from reference TRBV5-4 and TRBJ2-3, is ETGVTQSPTHLIKTRGQQVTLRCSSQSGHNTVSWYQQALGQGPQFIFQYYREEENGRGNFPPRFSGLQFPNYSSELNVNALELDDSALYLCASSSPPGTMRGINTQYFGPGTRLTVL.

The V call is TRBV4-1, the J call TRBJ2-3; TRBD2 agrees at 10 bases. CDR1 and CDR2 from the germline V gene are MGHRA and YSYEKL. V gave up 4 bases and J gave up 5 bases; unmatched junction bases: 15. This CDR3 has 18 amino acids. The CDR3: CASSRRGRLAGEVDTQYF. CDR3 coding DNA: TGCGCCAGCAGCCGAAGGGGGCGGCTAGCGGGAGAAGTAGATACGCAGTATTTT.

This clone was seen just once. CDR3 DNA sequence: TGTGCCAGTAGCCTAGGGGCGCGCGGAGGCTACACCTTC. Amino acid sequence: CASSLGARGGYTF. This chain joins TRBV19 and TRBJ1-2, with D possibly being TRBD1 (5 bases). The CDR3 loop spans 13 amino acids. Germline CDR1 and CDR2: LNHDA and SQIVND (reference sequence). V lost 6 bases, J lost 8 bases, and 16 bases lay in between.

The gene calls are TRBV7-2 and TRBJ2-1; the D is unclear. CDR1 is SGHTA, CDR2 FQGNSA, per germline. The CDR3 consists of 15 residues. Trimming took 5 bases from V and 0 from J, leaving 11 bases between them. DNA for the CDR3: TGTGCCAGCAGCCTTATTAGTGGCTCCTACAATGAGCAGTTCTTC. Translated, it gives CASSLISGSYNEQFF.

This chain connects TRBV30 to TRBJ1-5; maybe TRBD1 (5 bases). In germline, CDR1 is GTSNPN, CDR2 SVGIG (reference sequence). CDR3 length: 14 amino acids. V was trimmed by 4 bases and J by 2 bases, leaving 12 bases between them. The CDR3 spells CAWNHGGGNQPQHF. CDR3 in DNA: TGTGCCTGGAATCATGGGGGGGGCAATCAGCCCCAGCATTTT.

The V gene is TRBV6-5, the J gene TRBJ2-5, with 7 bases fitting TRBD2. There are 16 residues in the CDR3. Germline lookup yields CDR1 MNHEY and CDR2 SVGAGI. V shed 0 bases, J shed 5 bases, and the junction held 9 bases outside the gene matches. In DNA form, the CDR3 reads TGTGCCAGCAGTTACTCGAGTCAAGCGGGGACGGAGACCCAGTACTTC. Encoded protein: CASSYSSQAGTETQYF.

This chain connects TRBV5-1 to TRBJ2-6, with 12 bases aligning to TRBD1. The junction had 3 bases not matched to a gene; V was cut back by 0 bases and J by 2 bases. Looked up from germline, CDR1 is SGHRS and CDR2 is YFSETQ. This CDR3 spans 18 amino acids. This CDR3 reads CASSLVGTGGAGANVLTF. CDR3 DNA sequence: TGCGCCAGCAGCTTGGTTGGGACAGGGGGCGCTGGGGCCAACGTCCTGACTTTC.

The rearrangement links TRBV30 to TRBJ1-2; 7 positions match TRBD1. This CDR3 is built from 12 residues. The trim removed 6 bases at V and 8 bases at J, leaving 9 bases unmatched. The germline CDR1 and CDR2 sequences are GTSNPN and SVGIG (reference sequence). The CDR3 loop is CACRTGPTGYTF. CDR3 coding DNA: TGTGCCTGCCGGACAGGCCCCACAGGCTACACCTTC.

The gene calls are TRBV30 and TRBJ1-1; D not certain. CDR1 is GTSNPN, CDR2 SVGIG, per germline (reference sequence). Trimming removed 4 bases at V and 0 bases at J, with 6 bases between. This CDR3 contains 12 residues. Here the CDR3 reads CAWTDLNTEAFF. In nucleotides, the CDR3 is TGTGCCTGGACAGATTTGAACACTGAAGCTTTCTTT.

This sequence joins TRBV4-3 and TRBJ2-7, with TRBD2 matching over 10 bases. V was clipped by 0 bases and J by 5 bases; unmatched bases: 4. This CDR3 contains 15 residues. Germline V gives CDR1 LGHNA, CDR2 YSLEER. As DNA, the CDR3 is TGCGCCAGCAGCCAAGAACTAGCGGGATGGAACGAGCAGTACTTC. Encoded protein: CASSQELAGWNEQYF.

This clone appeared a few times. J is TRBJ2-7 and V is TRBV19; possibly TRBD2 for D (6 bases). The CDR3 loop spans 16 amino acids. In germline, CDR1 is LNHDA, CDR2 SQIVND (reference sequence). Between the trimmed V and J ends, which lost 6 bases and 2 bases, there was a span of 20 bases. The CDR3 bases are TGTGCCAGTAGGGGCTCACTCAGCGGGCAGCCCTACGAGCAGTACTTC. This gives the protein CASRGSLSGQPYEQYF.

V and J are TRBV4-3 and TRBJ2-5; TRBD1 matches 8 bases. J lost 0 bases, V lost 1 base, and 4 bases had no gene match. The CDR3 is 16 residues long. Per germline, CDR1 LGHNA and CDR2 YSLEER. The CDR3 DNA sequence: TGCGCCAGCAGCCAAGTCTACAGGGGGTACCAAGAGACCCAGTACTTC. Amino acid sequence: CASSQVYRGYQETQYF.

The chain carries TRBV7-2 and TRBJ2-7; D remains unclear. With 7 bases removed from V and 5 bases from J, the gap between germline ends came to 9 bases. This CDR3 comprises 11 residues. Germline V gives CDR1 SGHTA, CDR2 FQGNSA. CDR3 protein: CASTIVDEQYF. The CDR3 DNA is TGTGCCAGCACCATAGTCGACGAGCAGTACTTC. Using reference TRBV7-2 and TRBJ2-7 for the parts outside the CDR3, the full variable domain is GAGVSQSPSNKVTEKGKDVELRCDPISGHTALYWYRQSLGQGLEFLIYFQGNSAPDKSGLPSDRFSAERTGGSVSTLTIQRTQQEDSAVYLCASTIVDEQYFGPGTRLTVT.

Here the CDR3 reads CASKNPGTDLYGYTF. CDR3 coding DNA: TGTGCCAGTAAGAACCCCGGGACAGACCTTTATGGCTACACCTTC. J is TRBJ1-2 and V is TRBV19; 7 positions match TRBD1. J lost 5 bases, V lost 7 bases, and 13 bases had no gene match. CDR3 length: 15 amino acids. The V gene's germline CDR1 is LNHDA and CDR2 SQIVND (reference sequence).

This clone was observed a handful of times. The chain uses TRBV7-9 and TRBJ2-1, with D perhaps matching TRBD2 (5 bases). Germline values: CDR1 SEHNR, CDR2 FQNEAQ (reference sequence). This CDR3 comprises 15 residues. The V and J ends lost 2 bases and 5 bases respectively, with 13 bases between them. Here the CDR3 reads CASSLLGEPHNEQFF. The CDR3 bases are TGTGCCAGCAGCTTACTTGGGGAGCCCCACAATGAGCAGTTCTTC.

The CDR3 reads CAWKSQPENEKLFF. In DNA form, the CDR3 reads TGTGCCTGGAAATCACAGCCTGAAAATGAAAAACTGTTTTTT. V gene TRBV30 combines with J gene TRBJ1-4; no reliable D call. V was trimmed by 4 bases and J by 5 bases, leaving 14 bases between them. There are 14 residues in the CDR3. Per the germline V gene, CDR1 is GTSNPN and CDR2 is SVGIG (reference sequence).

The V call is TRBV4-3, the J call TRBJ1-2; tentatively, D is TRBD1 (5 bases). The germline V gene has CDR1 LGHNA and CDR2 YSLEER. The V end was cut by 0 bases, the J end by 3 bases, with 8 bases between. The CDR3 covers 14 residues. The CDR3 nucleotides are TGCGCCAGCAGCCAAGACAAGGGGTACTATGGCTACACCTTC. This gives the protein CASSQDKGYYGYTF.

The chain has TRBV27 and TRBJ2-7; 7 bases agree with TRBD1. From germline, CDR1 is MNHEY and CDR2 SMNVEV (reference sequence). The V and J ends lost 10 bases and 3 bases, in that order; junction bases with no gene match: 9. The CDR3 runs to 13 residues. The CDR3 loop is CATRGTALYEQYF. In nucleotides, the CDR3 is TGTGCCACCCGAGGGACAGCTCTCTACGAGCAGTACTTC.

The gene calls are TRBV7-2 and TRBJ2-3; 14 nucleotides match TRBD2. Germline V lookup: CDR1 SGHTA, CDR2 FQGNSA. Trimming removed 0 bases from V and 2 bases from J; junction bases left unmatched: 4. The CDR3 totals 18 residues. The CDR3 DNA reads TGTGCCAGCAGCTTAGCTGGGACTAGCGGGAGAGTCACAGATACGCAGTATTTT. Protein product: CASSLAGTSGRVTDTQYF.

The CDR3 sequence is CASSDHLVAGTDTQYF. The DNA of the CDR3 is TGTGCCAGCAGTGACCACCTGGTTGCGGGCACAGATACGCAGTATTTT. The V and J genes are TRBV6-4 and TRBJ2-3; D is undetermined. Between the trimmed V and J ends, which lost 2 bases and 1 base, there was a span of 13 bases. CDR3 length: 16 amino acids. CDR1 MRHNA and CDR2 SNTAGT come from the germline V gene.

The rearrangement uses TRBV13 and TRBJ2-1, with D possibly being TRBD2 (6 bases). Germline V gene lookup returns CDR1 PRHDT and CDR2 FYEKMQ (reference sequence). Trimming stripped 3 bases from V and 6 bases from J, with 21 bases between. CDR3 length equals 17 residues. The CDR3 DNA sequence: TGTGCCAGCAGCTTCTTAGCCGGGGCGGGATACTCCAATGAGCAGTTCTTC. As protein: CASSFLAGAGYSNEQFF.

The gene calls are TRBV30 and TRBJ2-1, with a weak D call TRBD2 (5 bases). V was trimmed by 5 bases and J by 8 bases, leaving 19 bases between them. This CDR3 is 14 amino acids long. The germline gives CDR1 GTSNPN, CDR2 SVGIG (reference sequence). CDR3 nucleotides: TGTGCCTGGGAGAATAGAGGGAGTCTCGATGAGCAGTTCTTC. It yields the protein CAWENRGSLDEQFF.

The V gene is TRBV6-6, the J gene TRBJ2-3, with 7 bases fitting TRBD2. The CDR3 length is 14 residues. The germline gives CDR1 MNHNY, CDR2 SVGAGI (reference sequence). V lost 4 bases to trimming and J lost 1 base; unmatched junction nucleotides: 2. In DNA form, the CDR3 reads TGTGCCAGCAGTTGGGGGGGTGGCACAGATACGCAGTATTTT. It is translated as CASSWGGGTDTQYF.

The count of this clone is one. V gene TRBV6-5 combines with J gene TRBJ2-7, with 7 positions matching TRBD1. The CDR3 has 15 amino acids. Trimming cost V 0 bases and J 2 bases; bases outside gene matches: 4. The germline V gene has CDR1 MNHEY and CDR2 SVGAGI. The CDR3 nucleotides read TGTGCCAGCAGTTACTCGATAGGGACAGCCTACGAGCAGTACTTC. Translation: CASSYSIGTAYEQYF.

Of note for this clone: One junction end disagrees with the germline gene, perhaps due to a read error. This chain joins TRBV7-7 and TRBJ2-3; weak D call: TRBD1 (5 bases). The germline gives CDR1 SSHAT, CDR2 FNYEAQ (reference sequence). This CDR3 contains 15 residues. The CDR3 nucleotides are TGTGCTAGCAGCTTGGGGCAGGCTAGCACAGATACGCAGTATTTT. It codes for CASSLGQASTDTQYF. Combining the CDR3 with reference TRBV7-7 and TRBJ2-3 gives the whole variable domain GAGVSQSPRYKVTKRGQDVTLRCDPISSHATLYWYQQALGQGPEFLTYFNYEAQPDKSGLPSDRFSAERPEGSISTLTIQRTEQRDSAMYRCASSLGQASTDTQYFGPGTRLTVL.

This chain uses TRBV6-6 with TRBJ1-1; D is undetermined. V was pared by 2 bases and J by 7 bases, with 14 bases between. The length of the CDR3 is 14 residues. Per the germline V gene, CDR1 is MNHNY and CDR2 is SVGAGI (reference sequence). CDR3 loop: CASSYRGSSGEAFF. As DNA, the CDR3 is TGTGCCAGCAGTTACCGGGGTTCGAGTGGTGAAGCTTTCTTT.